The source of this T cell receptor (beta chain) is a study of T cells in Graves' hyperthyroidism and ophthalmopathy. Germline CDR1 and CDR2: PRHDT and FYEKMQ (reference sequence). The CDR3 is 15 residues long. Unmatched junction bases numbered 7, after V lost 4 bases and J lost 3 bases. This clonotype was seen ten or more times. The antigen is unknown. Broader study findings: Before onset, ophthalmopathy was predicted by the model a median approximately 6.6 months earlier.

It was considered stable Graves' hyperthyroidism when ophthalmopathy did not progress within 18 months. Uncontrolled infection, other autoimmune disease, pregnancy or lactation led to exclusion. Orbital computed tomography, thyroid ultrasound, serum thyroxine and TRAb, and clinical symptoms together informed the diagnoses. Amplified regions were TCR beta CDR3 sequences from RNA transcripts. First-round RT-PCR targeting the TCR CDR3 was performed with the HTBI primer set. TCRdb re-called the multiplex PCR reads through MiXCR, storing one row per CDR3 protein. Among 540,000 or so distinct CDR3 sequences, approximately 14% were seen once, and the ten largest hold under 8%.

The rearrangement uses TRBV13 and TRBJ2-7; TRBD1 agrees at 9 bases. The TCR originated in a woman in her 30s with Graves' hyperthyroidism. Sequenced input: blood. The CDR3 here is CASSSMTGGIYEQYF. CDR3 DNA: TGTGCCAGCAGCTCTATGACAGGGGGAATCTACGAGCAGTACTTC.